The 32 T cell receptor beta chains listed next were all sequenced from one sample in a study of T-cell reconstitution after alpha-beta-depleted transplantation in children. A TCRbeta library incorporating unique molecular identifiers was prepared. TCRdb fed the PCR reads into MiXCR, producing one record per CDR3 protein. The sample has approximately 170,000 distinct CDR3 sequences, 11% seen once; the top ten hold about 13%. The input for sequencing was PBMCs, taken before TCRalphabeta/CD19-depleted stem cell transplant. Receptors originate from a boy between 2 and 10 years old with acute myeloid leukemia, due to receive a stem cell transplant.

This clonotype was counted ten times or more. The chain joins TRBV20-1 to TRBJ2-5; 7 nucleotides match TRBD1. Germline CDR1 DFQATT, CDR2 SNEGSKA (reference sequence). The CDR3 contains 15 residues. J lost 1 base, V lost 6 bases, and 11 bases had no gene match. CDR3 in amino acids: CSATRTGPFQETQYF. CDR3 nucleotide sequence: TGCAGTGCCACGAGGACAGGCCCCTTCCAAGAGACCCAGTACTTC.

This clonotype was seen at least ten times. The V gene is TRBV7-9, the J gene TRBJ2-1; TRBD1 matches 9 bases. The CDR3 contains 16 residues. CDR1 and CDR2 (germline): SEHNR, FQNEAQ (reference sequence). After removal of 6 bases from V and 1 base from J, the junction contained 7 bases not matched to a gene. The CDR3 region has the DNA TGTGCCAGCAGAAGGACAGGGGTGTTTTCCTACAATGAGCAGTTCTTC. Translating gives CASRRTGVFSYNEQFF.

The sample holds many counts of this clonotype. The chain uses TRBV5-6 and TRBJ2-5; possibly TRBD1 or TRBD2 for D (5 bases each). The V gene's germline CDR1 is SGHDT and CDR2 YYEEEE. The CDR3 has 16 residues. The CDR3 spells CSSSPRSGTGRETQYF. DNA for the CDR3: TGTTCGTCGTCCCCGCGGTCAGGAACGGGACGGGAGACCCAGTACTTC.

CDR3 amino acids: CASSQDVGTEQFF. The CDR3 DNA follows: TGTGCCAGCAGCCAAGATGTGGGTACTGAGCAGTTCTTC. The rearrangement joins TRBV3-1 to TRBJ2-1; D unresolved. The CDR3 covers 13 residues. The germline V gene has CDR1 LGHDT and CDR2 YNNKEL (reference sequence). Trimming pared 0 bases from V and 9 bases from J, leaving 9 bases between.

This clonotype was found many times. This chain joins TRBV28 and TRBJ2-1; 11 bases agree with TRBD1. The CDR3 is 16 amino acids. CDR1 and CDR2 (germline): MDHEN, SYDVKM. V was pared by 7 bases and J by 6 bases, with 11 bases of the junction left unmatched. In DNA, the CDR3 is TGTGCCAGCAACCCGGGAGGGACAGGGGGTTTCAATGAGCAGTTCTTC. Translated, it gives CASNPGGTGGFNEQFF.

This clonotype came up many times. The chain combines TRBV6-1 with TRBJ1-2; D not certain. V lost 4 bases, J lost 5 bases, and 11 bases lay in between. Germline CDR1 reads MNHNS; CDR2 reads SASEGT. The CDR3 length is 13 residues. Here the CDR3 reads CASSVAATYGYTF. The CDR3 bases are TGTGCCAGCAGTGTGGCCGCGACATATGGCTACACCTTC.

The chain employs TRBV7-6 and TRBJ2-3; perhaps D is TRBD1 or TRBD2 (5 bases each). Germline CDR1 SGHVS, CDR2 FNYEAQ. The V gene lost 3 bases and the J gene lost 10 bases, with 20 bases spanning the gap. The CDR3 covers 15 residues. CDR3 in amino acids: CASSLRLGVMDAQYF. Here the CDR3 DNA reads TGTGCCAGCAGCTTGAGACTGGGGGTTATGGACGCGCAGTATTTT.

This clonotype was recorded at least ten times. This CDR3 reads CASSNQQETQYF. The DNA for the CDR3 is TGTGCCAGCTCAAATCAACAAGAGACCCAGTACTTC. J is TRBJ2-5 and V is TRBV18; D is undetermined. The V end was cut by 5 bases, the J end by 2 bases, with 6 bases between. Per the germline V gene, CDR1 is KGHSH and CDR2 is LQKENI. This CDR3 has 12 residues.

This clonotype was seen at least ten times. Compared with germline, one end of the junction differs, possibly owing to a read error. V is TRBV28 and J is TRBJ2-1; no clear D. Germline CDR1 MDHEN, CDR2 SYDVKM. The CDR3 is 14 residues long. CDR3 protein: CASTRASSYTEQFF. CDR3 sequence (DNA): TGTGCCAGCACAAGGGCGAGCTCCTACACTGAGCAGTTCTTC. Looking up the rest from reference TRBV28 and TRBJ2-1 gives the full variable domain: DVKVTQSSRYLVKRTGEKVFLECVQDMDHENMFWYRQDPGLGLRLIYFSYDVKMKEKGDIPEGYSVSREKKERFSLILESASTNQTSMYLCASTRASSYTEQFFGPGTRLTVL.

This sequence joins TRBV11-2 and TRBJ2-2; D remains unclear. Germline V lookup: CDR1 SGHAT, CDR2 FQNNGV. Trimming stripped 2 bases from V and 6 bases from J, with 10 bases between. The CDR3 is 14 residues long. CDR3 coding DNA: TGTGCCAGCAGCTTATGGTTGGGATCCGGGGAGCTGTTTTTT. Its protein product is CASSLWLGSGELFF.

This clonotype has at least ten counts. This rearrangement joins TRBV5-1 to TRBJ1-5; D is undetermined. This CDR3 is 14 amino acids long. From germline, CDR1 is SGHRS and CDR2 YFSETQ. V was clipped by 5 bases and J by 2 bases, with 11 bases between them. The CDR3 coding sequence is TGCGCCAGCAGTCCGGGGAGAGGCAATCAGCCCCAGCATTTT. Amino acid sequence: CASSPGRGNQPQHF.

This clonotype was picked up many times. The chain has TRBV20-1 and TRBJ1-5, with D possibly matching TRBD1 (5 bases). Trimming cost V 3 bases and J 5 bases, with 14 bases left between them. Germline V gives CDR1 DFQATT, CDR2 SNEGSKA (reference sequence). The length of the CDR3 is 14 residues. The CDR3 protein is CSASGTEGHQPQHF. CDR3 bases: TGCAGTGCTAGTGGGACCGAAGGCCATCAGCCCCAGCATTTT.

In its sample, this clonotype was seen many times. The chain uses TRBV12-3 or TRBV12-4 and TRBJ1-6; possible D gene TRBD1, 5 bases. This CDR3 contains 14 residues. V lost 7 bases and J lost 7, with 14 bases in between. CDR3 sequence (DNA): TGTGCCAGCACCCCGAGGACACTGAATTCACCCCTCCACTTT. Its translation is CASTPRTLNSPLHF.

Many counts were recorded for this clonotype. The chain links TRBV7-2 to TRBJ2-1; 10 bases map to TRBD1. The ends lost 1 base at V and 7 bases at J; junction bases unmatched: 4. Per the germline V gene, CDR1 is SGHTA and CDR2 is FQGNSA. The CDR3 spans 15 residues. Here the CDR3 DNA reads TGTGCCAGCAGCTTAGTTCGACAGGGGGCAAATGAGCAGTTCTTC. Its translation is CASSLVRQGANEQFF.

This clonotype was observed many times. The chain carries TRBV6-5 and TRBJ2-5; D is ambiguous. V was cut by 0 bases and J by 1 base, with 6 bases left in between. Germline assignment: CDR1 MNHEY and CDR2 SVGAGI. CDR3 length: 14 amino acids. The CDR3 DNA is TGTGCCAGCAGTTACTCTGGGGTCCAAGAGACCCAGTACTTC. It codes for CASSYSGVQETQYF.

This clonotype has at least ten counts. The V gene is TRBV9, the J gene TRBJ2-5; 9 bases are a match to TRBD1. Germline V gives CDR1 SGDLS, CDR2 YYNGEE. Trimming removed 0 bases from V and 5 bases from J; junction bases left unmatched: 5. This CDR3 is 15 amino acids long. The CDR3 protein is CASSVAQGARETQYF. The CDR3 bases are TGTGCCAGCAGCGTAGCACAGGGGGCCCGGGAGACCCAGTACTTC.

Turning to this clonotype: A single base separates this from a much larger clone, so it may be a read error. This chain links TRBV12-3 or TRBV12-4 with TRBJ1-5; 7 bases are a match to TRBD1. CDR3 length equals 15 residues. In nucleotides, the CDR3 is TGTGACAGCAGCTCCGACAGGGCGGGCGGTCAGCCCCAGCATTTT. It encodes CDSSSDRAGGQPQHF.

This clonotype was counted many times. The chain couples TRBV10-3 to TRBJ2-2; the D is unclear. This CDR3 is built from 16 residues. The V end was cut by 3 bases, the J end by 4 bases, with 15 bases between. Germline V gives CDR1 ENHRY, CDR2 SYGVKD. The CDR3 DNA reads TGTGCCATCAGTGAAGACAAACCCATCCCCACCGGGGAGCTGTTTTTT. Encoded protein: CAISEDKPIPTGELFF.

This clonotype was observed many times. The gene calls are TRBV12-3 or TRBV12-4 and TRBJ2-7, with TRBD2 identical over 7 bases. V lost 10 bases to trimming and J lost 3 bases; unmatched junction nucleotides: 15. CDR3 size: 15 residues. The CDR3 here is CATSPMGGTRYEQYF. CDR3 in DNA: TGTGCCACTTCCCCCATGGGGGGGACCCGCTACGAGCAGTACTTC.

This clonotype was seen repeatedly, ten times or more. The rearrangement uses TRBV10-3 and TRBJ2-5; D possibly corresponds to TRBD1 (5 bases). This CDR3 is 14 amino acids long. Germline V gene lookup returns CDR1 ENHRY and CDR2 SYGVKD. V was shortened by 5 bases and J by 1 base, with 11 bases between the two germline ends. For the CDR3, the DNA is TGTGCCATCAGTTCCCCGGACACCCAAGAGACCCAGTACTTC. This codes for CAISSPDTQETQYF.

This clonotype was seen ten or more times. The chain couples TRBV6-1 to TRBJ2-1, with D uncertain. This CDR3 is 18 amino acids long. The V and J ends lost 2 bases and 7 bases respectively, with 24 bases between them. Germline lookup yields CDR1 MNHNS and CDR2 SASEGT. CDR3 residues: CASSEFAGVNPTWNEQFF. DNA for the CDR3: TGTGCCAGCAGTGAATTTGCCGGAGTGAACCCTACCTGGAATGAGCAGTTCTTC.

At least ten counts were recorded for this clonotype. The V gene is TRBV14, the J gene TRBJ2-3; D gene uncertain. Germline V gives CDR1 SGHDN, CDR2 FVKESK. CDR3 length: 13 residues. V was clipped by 2 bases and J by 4 bases, with 7 bases between them. CDR3 DNA sequence: TGTGCCAGCAGCCAAATAAGCCCAGATACGCAGTATTTT. This codes for CASSQISPDTQYF.

A single count supports this clonotype. The chain uses TRBV13 and TRBJ2-7; possible D gene TRBD2, 5 bases. This CDR3 contains 15 residues. Germline-derived CDR1 and CDR2 are PRHDT and FYEKMQ (reference sequence). The germline V and J ends were trimmed by 3 bases and 1 base, with 13 bases remaining between them. CDR3 in amino acids: CASSFWGTGSYEQYV. CDR3 sequence (DNA): TGTGCCAGCAGCTTTTGGGGAACGGGATCCTACGAGCAGTACGTC.

This clonotype showed up many times. This chain joins TRBV12-3 or TRBV12-4 and TRBJ2-7; 12 nucleotides match TRBD2. The CDR3 is 15 residues long. V shed 6 bases and J 2 bases; nucleotides not matched to a gene: 5. The CDR3 spells CASRRTSGDTYEQYF. The CDR3 DNA is TGTGCCAGCAGACGGACTAGCGGGGATACCTACGAGCAGTACTTC.

This clonotype showed up just a few times. The chain couples TRBV7-6 to TRBJ2-2; D is unclear. The CDR3 loop spans 13 amino acids. The germline V and J ends were trimmed by 4 bases and 9 bases, with 12 bases remaining between them. The germline CDR1 and CDR2 sequences are SGHVS and FNYEAQ. CDR3 DNA sequence: TGTGCCAGCAGCTCGGGTCTGGCGTGGGAGCTGTTTTTT. As protein: CASSSGLAWELFF.

In its sample, this clonotype was seen many times. CDR3 protein: CSARSRGRYEQYF. CDR3 coding DNA: TGCAGTGCTAGGTCCAGGGGCCGTTACGAGCAGTACTTC. This chain connects TRBV20-1 to TRBJ2-7, with D possibly being TRBD1 (6 bases). V lost 3 bases and J lost 4, with 13 bases in between. CDR1 is DFQATT, CDR2 SNEGSKA, per germline (reference sequence). The CDR3 loop spans 13 amino acids.

This clonotype has ten or more counts. The rearrangement links TRBV7-2 to TRBJ2-6; 9 nucleotides line up with TRBD2. The CDR3 runs to 19 residues. Germline V CDR1 and CDR2: SGHTA, FQGNSA. J lost 0 bases, V lost 5 bases, and 11 bases had no gene match. In DNA form, the CDR3 reads TGTGCCAGCAGCGACTGGATCCGGCGGGGGGGCTCTGGGGCCAACGTCCTGACTTTC. It is translated as CASSDWIRRGGSGANVLTF.

This clonotype was counted at least ten times. DNA of the CDR3: TGTGCCAGCAGTTTATTCCCCTCAAGGCTAGCGGAGTACAATGAGCAGTTCTTC. Its protein product is CASSLFPSRLAEYNEQFF. The V gene is TRBV27, the J gene TRBJ2-1, with 7 bases identical to TRBD2. Per germline, CDR1 MNHEY and CDR2 SMNVEV (reference sequence). The CDR3 extends over 18 amino acids. The V segment lost 1 base and the J segment 4 bases; nucleotides outside the gene matches: 13.

This clonotype came up many times. This chain uses TRBV7-9 with TRBJ2-2; TRBD1 matches 7 bases. Germline CDR1 SEHNR, CDR2 FQNEAQ (reference sequence). V lost 5 bases, J lost 4 bases, and 7 bases stayed unmatched. CDR3 size: 15 residues. CDR3 sequence reads: CASSQGQVATGELFF. The CDR3, as DNA: TGTGCCAGCAGCCAAGGACAGGTTGCCACCGGGGAGCTGTTTTTT. The entire variable domain, with the rest obtained from reference TRBV7-9 and TRBJ2-2, is as follows: DTGVSQNPRHKITKRGQNVTFRCDPISEHNRLYWYRQTLGQGPEFLTYFQNEAQLEKSRLLSDRFSAERPKGSFSTLEIQRTEQGDSAMYLCASSQGQVATGELFFGEGSRLTVL.

Of note for this clonotype: This may stem from a read error, because a much larger clone lies one nucleotide away. This sequence joins TRBV4-1 and TRBJ2-1; D remains ambiguous. Per germline, CDR1 MGHRA and CDR2 YSYEKL. The CDR3 loop spans 14 amino acids. CDR3 DNA: TGCGCCAGCATGTTCGGAGTACATGGAAATGAGCAGCTCTTC. It is translated as CASMFGVHGNEQLF.

As to this clonotype: A read error is possible here, since a much larger clone lies one base away. J is TRBJ2-3 and V is TRBV18, with D perhaps matching TRBD2 (5 bases). The germline CDR1 and CDR2 sequences are KGHSH and LQKENI. V lost 3 bases, J lost 2 bases, and 12 bases lay in between. CDR3 length equals 15 residues. The DNA for the CDR3 is TGTGCCAGCTCACCTCCGGTTAGCGACACAGATACGCAGTATTTT. Translation gives CASSPPVSDTDTQYF.

V is TRBV12-3 or TRBV12-4 and J is TRBJ2-5, with 8 bases lining up with TRBD2. The CDR3 spans 14 residues. V was clipped by 6 bases and J by 5 bases; unmatched bases: 8. The CDR3 is CASSLRGVEETQYF. DNA for the CDR3: TGTGCCAGCAGCCTGCGGGGGGTCGAGGAGACCCAGTACTTC.